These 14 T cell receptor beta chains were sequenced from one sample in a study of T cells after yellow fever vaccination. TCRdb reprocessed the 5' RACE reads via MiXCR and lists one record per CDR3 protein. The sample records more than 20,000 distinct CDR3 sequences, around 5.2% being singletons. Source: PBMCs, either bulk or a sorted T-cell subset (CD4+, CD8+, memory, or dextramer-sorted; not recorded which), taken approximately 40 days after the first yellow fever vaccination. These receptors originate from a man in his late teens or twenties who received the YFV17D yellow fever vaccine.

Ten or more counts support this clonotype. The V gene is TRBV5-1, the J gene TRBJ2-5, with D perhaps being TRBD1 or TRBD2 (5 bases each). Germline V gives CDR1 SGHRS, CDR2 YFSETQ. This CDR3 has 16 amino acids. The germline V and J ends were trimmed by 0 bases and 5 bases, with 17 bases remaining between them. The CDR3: CASSLADTSSGETQYF. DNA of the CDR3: TGCGCCAGCAGCTTGGCGGACACCTCCTCGGGGGAGACCCAGTACTTC.

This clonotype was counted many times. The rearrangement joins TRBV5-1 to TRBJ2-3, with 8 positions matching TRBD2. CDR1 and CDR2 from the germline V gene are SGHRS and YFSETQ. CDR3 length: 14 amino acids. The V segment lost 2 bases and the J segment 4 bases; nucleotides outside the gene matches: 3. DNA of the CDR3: TGCGCCAGCAGCTTTTACGGGGGGGCAGATACGCAGTATTTT. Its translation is CASSFYGGADTQYF. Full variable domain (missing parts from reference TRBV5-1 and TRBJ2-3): KAGVTQTPRYLIKTRGQQVTLSCSPISGHRSVSWYQQTPGQGLQFLFEYFSETQRNKGNFPGRFSGRQFSNSRSEMNVSTLELGDSALYLCASSFYGGADTQYFGPGTRLTVL.

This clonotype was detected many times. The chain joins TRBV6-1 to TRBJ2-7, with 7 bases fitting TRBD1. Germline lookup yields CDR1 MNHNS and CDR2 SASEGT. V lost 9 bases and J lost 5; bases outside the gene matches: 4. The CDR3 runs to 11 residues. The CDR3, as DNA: TGTGCCAGTCGACAGGGTCACGAGCAGTACGTC. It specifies CASRQGHEQYV.

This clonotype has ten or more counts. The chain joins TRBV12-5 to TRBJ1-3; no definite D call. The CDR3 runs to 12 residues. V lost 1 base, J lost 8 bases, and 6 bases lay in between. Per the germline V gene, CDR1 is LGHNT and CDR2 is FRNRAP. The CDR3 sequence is CASGLDRDTIYF. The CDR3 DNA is TGTGCTAGTGGTTTGGACCGGGACACCATATATTTT.

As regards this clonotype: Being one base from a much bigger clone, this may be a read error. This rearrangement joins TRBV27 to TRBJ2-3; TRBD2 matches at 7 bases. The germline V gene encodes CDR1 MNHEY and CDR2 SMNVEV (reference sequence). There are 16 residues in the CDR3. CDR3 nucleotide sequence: TGTGCCAGCCGGCCGCGGTCTGGCGGGGGTACAGATACGCGGTATTTT. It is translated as CASRPRSGGGTDTRYF.

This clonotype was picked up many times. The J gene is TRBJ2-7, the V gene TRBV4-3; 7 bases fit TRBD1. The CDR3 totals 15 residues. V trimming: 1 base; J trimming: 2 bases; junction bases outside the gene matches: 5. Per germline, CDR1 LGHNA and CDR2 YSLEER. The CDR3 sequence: CASSQGRDSPYEQYF. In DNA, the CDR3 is TGCGCCAGCAGCCAAGGAAGGGACAGCCCCTACGAGCAGTACTTC.

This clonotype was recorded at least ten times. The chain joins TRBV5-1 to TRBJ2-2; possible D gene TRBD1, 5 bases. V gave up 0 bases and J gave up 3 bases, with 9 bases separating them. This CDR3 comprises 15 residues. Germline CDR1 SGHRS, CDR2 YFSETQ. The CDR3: CASSLATGDTGELFF. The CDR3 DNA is TGCGCCAGCAGCTTGGCCACAGGAGACACCGGGGAGCTGTTTTTT. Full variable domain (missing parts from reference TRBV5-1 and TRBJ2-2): KAGVTQTPRYLIKTRGQQVTLSCSPISGHRSVSWYQQTPGQGLQFLFEYFSETQRNKGNFPGRFSGRQFSNSRSEMNVSTLELGDSALYLCASSLATGDTGELFFGEGSRLTVL.

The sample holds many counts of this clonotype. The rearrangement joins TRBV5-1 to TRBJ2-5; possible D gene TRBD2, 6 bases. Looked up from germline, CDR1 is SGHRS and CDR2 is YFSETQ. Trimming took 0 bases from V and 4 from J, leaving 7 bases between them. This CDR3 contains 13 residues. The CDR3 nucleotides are TGCGCCAGCAGCTTGGGACTAGGAGAGACCCAGTACTTC. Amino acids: CASSLGLGETQYF.

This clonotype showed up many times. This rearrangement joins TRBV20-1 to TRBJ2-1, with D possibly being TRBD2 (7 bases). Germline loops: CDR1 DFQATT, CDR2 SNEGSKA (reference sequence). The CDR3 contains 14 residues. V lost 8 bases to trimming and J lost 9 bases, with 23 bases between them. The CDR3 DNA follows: TGCAGTATGATTAGCGTGGGGGGGGCAGGTGAGCAGTTCTTC. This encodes CSMISVGGAGEQFF.

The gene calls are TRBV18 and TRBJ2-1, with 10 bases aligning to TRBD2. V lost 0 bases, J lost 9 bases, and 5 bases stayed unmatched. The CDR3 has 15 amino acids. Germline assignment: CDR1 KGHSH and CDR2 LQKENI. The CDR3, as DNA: TGTGCCAGCTCACCACCCCAGCGGGGGGGCGGTGAGCAGTTCTTC. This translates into CASSPPQRGGGEQFF.

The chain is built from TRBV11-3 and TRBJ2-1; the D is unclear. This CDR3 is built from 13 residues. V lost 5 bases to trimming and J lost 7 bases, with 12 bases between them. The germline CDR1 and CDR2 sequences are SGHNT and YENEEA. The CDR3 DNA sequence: TGTGCCAGCAGCCCCTCCGGGTGGAATGAGCAGTTCTTC. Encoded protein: CASSPSGWNEQFF.

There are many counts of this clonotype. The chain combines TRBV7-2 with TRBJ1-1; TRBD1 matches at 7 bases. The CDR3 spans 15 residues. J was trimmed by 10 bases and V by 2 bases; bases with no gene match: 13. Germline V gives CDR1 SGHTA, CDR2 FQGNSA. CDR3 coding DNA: TGTGCCAGCAGCTTAAGGGACAGCTATCGCCATGGAGCTTTCTTT. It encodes CASSLRDSYRHGAFF. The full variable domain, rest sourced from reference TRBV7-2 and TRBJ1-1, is GAGVSQSPSNKVTEKGKDVELRCDPISGHTALYWYRQSLGQGLEFLIYFQGNSAPDKSGLPSDRFSAERTGGSVSTLTIQRTQQEDSAVYLCASSLRDSYRHGAFFGQGTRLTVV.

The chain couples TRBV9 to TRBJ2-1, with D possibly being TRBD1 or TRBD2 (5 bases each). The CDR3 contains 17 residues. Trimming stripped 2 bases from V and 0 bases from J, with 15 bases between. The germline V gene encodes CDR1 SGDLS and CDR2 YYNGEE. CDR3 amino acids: CASSVRPGPLSYNEQFF. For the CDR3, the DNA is TGTGCCAGCAGCGTCCGACCGGGACCCCTCTCCTACAATGAGCAGTTCTTC.

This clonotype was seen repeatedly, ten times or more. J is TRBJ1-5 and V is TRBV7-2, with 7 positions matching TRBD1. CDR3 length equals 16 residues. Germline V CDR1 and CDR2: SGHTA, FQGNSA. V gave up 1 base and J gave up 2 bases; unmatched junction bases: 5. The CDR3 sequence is CASSLGGGDGNQPQHF. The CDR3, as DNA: TGTGCCAGCAGCTTAGGAGGGGGCGATGGCAATCAGCCCCAGCATTTT. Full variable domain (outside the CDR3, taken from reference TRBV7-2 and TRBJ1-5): GAGVSQSPSNKVTEKGKDVELRCDPISGHTALYWYRQSLGQGLEFLIYFQGNSAPDKSGLPSDRFSAERTGGSVSTLTIQRTQQEDSAVYLCASSLGGGDGNQPQHFGDGTRLSIL.